This T cell receptor (beta chain) is from a study of low-dose radiotherapy and immunotherapy resistance in tumors. About the study: The schedule for Cohort 2 used 1 Gy per fraction every two weeks, which added up to 13 Gy over 26 weeks.

With a V-primer adapter and a constant-region primer, TCRs were amplified for approximately 19 PCR cycles. TCRdb re-derived calls from the reads in MiXCR, one entry per CDR3 protein. This sample has fewer than 60,000 distinct CDR3 sequences, with about 11% found just once. The germline V gene encodes CDR1 SGHRS and CDR2 YFSETQ. Trimming pared 3 bases from V and 3 bases from J, leaving 10 bases between. The CDR3 spans 13 residues. This clonotype has ten or more counts. Sample time point: before trial treatment. Low-dose radiotherapy and low-dose cyclophosphamide, together with aspirin, ipilimumab and nivolumab, were given to donors.

This TCR was recovered from a female donor with ovarian cancer. The sample consisted of PBMCs, taken before treatment. The chain couples TRBV5-1 to TRBJ2-7; the D gene is possibly TRBD2 (6 bases). This CDR3 is CASSWTTSYEQYF. In DNA form, the CDR3 reads TGCGCCAGCAGCTGGACGACTAGCTACGAGCAGTACTTC. The full variable domain, with the rest looked up from reference TRBV5-1 and TRBJ2-7, is KAGVTQTPRYLIKTRGQQVTLSCSPISGHRSVSWYQQTPGQGLQFLFEYFSETQRNKGNFPGRFSGRQFSNSRSEMNVSTLELGDSALYLCASSWTTSYEQYFGPGTRLTVT.